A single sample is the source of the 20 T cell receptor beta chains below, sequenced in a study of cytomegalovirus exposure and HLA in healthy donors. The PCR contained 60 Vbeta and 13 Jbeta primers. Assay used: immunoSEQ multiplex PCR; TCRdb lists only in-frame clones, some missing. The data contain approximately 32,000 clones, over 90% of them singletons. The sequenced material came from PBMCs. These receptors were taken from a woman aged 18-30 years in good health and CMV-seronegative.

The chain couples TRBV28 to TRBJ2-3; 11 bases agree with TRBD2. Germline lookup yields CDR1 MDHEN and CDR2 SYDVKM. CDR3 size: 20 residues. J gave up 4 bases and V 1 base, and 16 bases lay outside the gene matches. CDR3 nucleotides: TGTGCCAGCAGTTTATTGTTACTAGCGGGAGAAGTGCCGTCCGCAGATACGCAGTATTTT. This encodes CASSLLLLAGEVPSADTQYF.

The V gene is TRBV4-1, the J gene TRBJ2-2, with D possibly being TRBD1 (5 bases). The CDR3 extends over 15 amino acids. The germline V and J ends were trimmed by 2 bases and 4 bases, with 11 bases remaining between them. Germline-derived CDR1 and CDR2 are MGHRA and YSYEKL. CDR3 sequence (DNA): TGCGCCAGCAGCCAATCCCCAGGGCTCACCGGGGAGCTGTTTTTT. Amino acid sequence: CASSQSPGLTGELFF.

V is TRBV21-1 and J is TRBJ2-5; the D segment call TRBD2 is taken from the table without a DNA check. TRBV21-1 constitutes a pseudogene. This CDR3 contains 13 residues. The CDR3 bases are TGTGCCAGCCTAAAGGTACGGGGAGAGACCCAGTACTTC. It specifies CASLKVRGETQYF.

The CDR3 is CASSSATGTFEAFF. The CDR3 nucleotides read TGTGCCAGCAGCTCTGCGACAGGGACATTTGAAGCTTTCTTT. The chain has TRBV5-4 and TRBJ1-1, with 7 positions matching TRBD1. Germline assignment: CDR1 SGHNT and CDR2 YYREEE (reference sequence). The CDR3 extends over 14 amino acids. Trimming took 3 bases from V and 7 from J; bases not matched to a gene: 9.

The CDR3 loop is CASSLIAGVSTDTQYF. DNA of the CDR3: TGTGCCAGCAGCTTAATCGCAGGGGTTAGCACAGATACGCAGTATTTT. The chain has TRBV7-3 and TRBJ2-3; D is possibly TRBD1 (6 bases). Trimming shortened V by 1 base and J by 0 bases, and 11 bases separated the two germline ends. This CDR3 is 16 amino acids long. Per germline, CDR1 SGHTA and CDR2 FQGTGA.

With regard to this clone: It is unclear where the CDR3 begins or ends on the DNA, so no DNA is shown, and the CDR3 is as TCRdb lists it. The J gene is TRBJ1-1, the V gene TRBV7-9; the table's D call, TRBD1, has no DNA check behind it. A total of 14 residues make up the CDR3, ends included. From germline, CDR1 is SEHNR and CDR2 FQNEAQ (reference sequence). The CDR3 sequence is CASSPSRVGLGILF.

CDR3 coding DNA: TGTGCCAGCAGCCCTTCAAGGACTAGCGGAGATGCCTACGAGCAGTACTTC. Translating it yields CASSPSRTSGDAYEQYF. The rearrangement links TRBV7-9 to TRBJ2-7; TRBD2 matches 10 bases. Germline CDR1 and CDR2: SEHNR and FQNEAQ (reference sequence). V trimming: 5 bases; J trimming: 2 bases; junction bases outside the gene matches: 12. The CDR3 totals 17 residues.

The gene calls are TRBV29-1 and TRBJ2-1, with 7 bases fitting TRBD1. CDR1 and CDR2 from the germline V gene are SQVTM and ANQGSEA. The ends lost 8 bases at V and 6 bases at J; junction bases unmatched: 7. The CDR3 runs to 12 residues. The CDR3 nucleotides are TGCAGCCCAGACAGGGTGATCAATGAGCAGTTCTTC. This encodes CSPDRVINEQFF.

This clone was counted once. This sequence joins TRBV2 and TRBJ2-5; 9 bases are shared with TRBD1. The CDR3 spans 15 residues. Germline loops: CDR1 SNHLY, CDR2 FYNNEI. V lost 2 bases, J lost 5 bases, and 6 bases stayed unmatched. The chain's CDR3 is CASSEMRGTGETQYF. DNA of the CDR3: TGTGCCAGCAGTGAAATGAGGGGGACAGGGGAGACCCAGTACTTC. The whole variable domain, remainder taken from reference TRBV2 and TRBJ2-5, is EPEVTQTPSHQVTQMGQEVILRCVPISNHLYFYWYRQILGQKVEFLVSFYNNEISEKSEIFDDQFSVERPDGSNFTLKIRSTKLEDSAMYFCASSEMRGTGETQYFGPGTRLLVL.

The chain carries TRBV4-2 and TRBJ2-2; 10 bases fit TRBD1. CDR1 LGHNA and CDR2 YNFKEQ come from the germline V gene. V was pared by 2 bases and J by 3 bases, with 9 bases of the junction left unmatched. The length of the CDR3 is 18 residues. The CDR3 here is CASSQLKPGTGDTGELFF. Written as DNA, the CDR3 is TGTGCCAGCAGCCAACTAAAACCGGGGACAGGGGACACCGGGGAGCTGTTTTTT.

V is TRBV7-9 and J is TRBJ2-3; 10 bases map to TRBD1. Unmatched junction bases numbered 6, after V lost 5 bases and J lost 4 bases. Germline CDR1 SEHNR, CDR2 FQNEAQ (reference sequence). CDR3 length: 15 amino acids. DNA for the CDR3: TGTGCCAGCAGCGCCGGGACAGGGGATCCAGATACGCAGTATTTT. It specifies CASSAGTGDPDTQYF.

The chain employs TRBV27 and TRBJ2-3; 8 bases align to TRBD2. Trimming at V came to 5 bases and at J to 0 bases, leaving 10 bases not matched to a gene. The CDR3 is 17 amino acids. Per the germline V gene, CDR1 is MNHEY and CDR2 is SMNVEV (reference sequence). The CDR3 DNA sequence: TGTGCCAGCAGTCGAACTAGCGGAGGTGCTAGCACAGATACGCAGTATTTT. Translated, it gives CASSRTSGGASTDTQYF.

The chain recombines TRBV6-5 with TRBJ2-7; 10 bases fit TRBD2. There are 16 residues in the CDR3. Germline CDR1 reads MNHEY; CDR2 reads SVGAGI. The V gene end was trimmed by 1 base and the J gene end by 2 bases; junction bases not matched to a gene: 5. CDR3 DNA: TGTGCCAGCAGTTACTTGGCCAGCGGGAGGGCCTACGAGCAGTACTTC. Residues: CASSYLASGRAYEQYF.

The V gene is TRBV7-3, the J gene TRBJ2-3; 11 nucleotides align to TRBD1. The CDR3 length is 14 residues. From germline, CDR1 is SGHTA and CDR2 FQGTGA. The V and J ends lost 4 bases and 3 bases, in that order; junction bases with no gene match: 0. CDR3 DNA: TGTGCCAGCAGCTGGGACAGGGGGACAGATACGCAGTATTTT. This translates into CASSWDRGTDTQYF.

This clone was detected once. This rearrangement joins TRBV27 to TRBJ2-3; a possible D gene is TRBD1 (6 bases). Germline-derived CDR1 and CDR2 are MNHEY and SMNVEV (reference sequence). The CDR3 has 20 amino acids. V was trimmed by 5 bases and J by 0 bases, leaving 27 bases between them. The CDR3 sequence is CASSPPSRQVSTSSTDTQYF. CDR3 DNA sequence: TGTGCCAGCAGTCCGCCCTCAAGACAGGTTTCTACCTCTAGCACAGATACGCAGTATTTT.

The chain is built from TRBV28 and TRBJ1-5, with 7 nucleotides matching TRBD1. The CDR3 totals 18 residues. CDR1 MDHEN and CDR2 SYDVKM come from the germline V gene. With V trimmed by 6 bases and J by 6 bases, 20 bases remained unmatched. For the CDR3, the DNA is TGTGCCAGCAGCAAACTGATCGAACAGGGGTTTGTGAGTCAGCCCCAGCATTTT. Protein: CASSKLIEQGFVSQPQHF.

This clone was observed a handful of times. The CDR3 bases are TGTGCCAGCAGCCTCACCCAGACAGCCTCCTACGAGCAGTACTTC. Translating it yields CASSLTQTASYEQYF. The rearrangement uses TRBV6-1 and TRBJ2-7, with a weak D call TRBD1 (5 bases). The CDR3 runs to 15 residues. V lost 6 bases, J lost 0 bases, and 15 bases lay in between. CDR1 and CDR2 from the germline V gene are MNHNS and SASEGT.

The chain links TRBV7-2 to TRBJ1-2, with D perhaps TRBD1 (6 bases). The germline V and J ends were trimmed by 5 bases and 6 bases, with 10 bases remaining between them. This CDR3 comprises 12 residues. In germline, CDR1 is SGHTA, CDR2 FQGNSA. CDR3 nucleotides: TGTGCCAGCAGCCAACGACAGGATGGCTACACCTTC. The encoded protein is CASSQRQDGYTF. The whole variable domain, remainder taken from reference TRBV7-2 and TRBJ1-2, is GAGVSQSPSNKVTEKGKDVELRCDPISGHTALYWYRQSLGQGLEFLIYFQGNSAPDKSGLPSDRFSAERTGGSVSTLTIQRTQQEDSAVYLCASSQRQDGYTFGSGTRLTVV.

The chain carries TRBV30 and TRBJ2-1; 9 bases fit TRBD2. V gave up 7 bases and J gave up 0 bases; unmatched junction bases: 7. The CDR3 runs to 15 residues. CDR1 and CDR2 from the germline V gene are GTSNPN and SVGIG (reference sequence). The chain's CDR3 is CASSAGGFSYNEQFF. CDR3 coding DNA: TGTGCCTCCTCCGCGGGAGGGTTCTCCTACAATGAGCAGTTCTTC.

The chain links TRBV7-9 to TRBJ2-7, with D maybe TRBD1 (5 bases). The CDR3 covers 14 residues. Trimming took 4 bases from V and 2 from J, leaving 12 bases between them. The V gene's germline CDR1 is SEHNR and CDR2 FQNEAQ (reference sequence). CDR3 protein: CASSSTGRTYEQYF. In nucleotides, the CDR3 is TGTGCCAGCAGCTCCACAGGTCGGACCTACGAGCAGTACTTC.